This TCR beta chain comes out of a study of blood T cell repertoires in COVID-19. Study-level background: Sites in the United States, Italy and Spain provided acute and convalescent COVID-19 samples. PBMCs, B-cell-depleted T cells, or T cells were the source of the cDNA or gDNA that made up the material.

The authors' processing: Reference gene primer amplification yielded estimated nucleated cell counts. Using immunoSEQ multiplex PCR, the repertoire was profiled, and TCRdb retains in-frame clones only, with some absent. Clone size and the V and J calls come from that table; the DNA yielded D and trimming. The repertoire includes 75,000 to 90,000 clones, 85% of them detected once, and 18% sits in the top ten. Comments on this clone: The DNA is left out, because the CDR3 cannot be placed on it with certainty; the CDR3 is given as TCRdb lists it.

Germline values: CDR1 LGHNA, CDR2 YNFKEQ. The CDR3 is 13 amino acids long, termini counted. Sequenced: peripheral blood. This TCR came from an elderly man with active or convalescent COVID-19. The chain couples TRBV4-2 to TRBJ2-2; whether TRBD2, the table's D call, matches the DNA was not checked. CDR3 amino acids: CASSQDLERELFF.